These 29 T cell receptor beta chains originate from one sample sequenced in a study of T cells in Graves' hyperthyroidism and ophthalmopathy. TCR beta CDR3 regions were amplified from RNA transcripts. Using the HTBI primer set, a first-round RT-PCR was run on the TCR CDR3. One entry per CDR3 protein results from TCRdb running MiXCR on the multiplex PCR reads. Of about 560,000 distinct CDR3 sequences listed, around 14% are singletons. Sequencing was carried out using blood. All receptors derive from a woman in her thirties with Graves' hyperthyroidism.

Many counts were recorded for this clonotype. J is TRBJ2-1 and V is TRBV13; D call uncertain. The CDR3 length is 15 residues. Between the trimmed V and J ends, which lost 1 base and 4 bases, there was a span of 11 bases. In germline, CDR1 is PRHDT, CDR2 FYEKMQ (reference sequence). The CDR3 DNA reads as TGTGCCAGCAGCTTAGACACCCAGCTTTACAATGAGCAGTTCTTC. Protein: CASSLDTQLYNEQFF.

The V and J genes are TRBV6-1 and TRBJ1-1, with D perhaps TRBD1 (5 bases). The CDR3 runs to 11 residues. Germline V gene lookup returns CDR1 MNHNS and CDR2 SASEGT. Trimming took off 7 bases at V and 8 bases at J, with 11 bases between the two ends. The DNA for the CDR3 is TGTGCCAGCACTGACAGATTAGAAGCTTTCTTT. Amino acid sequence: CASTDRLEAFF.

This clonotype was detected many times. The V and J genes are TRBV7-2 and TRBJ2-7, with D uncertain. The V end was cut by 2 bases, the J end by 7 bases, with 9 bases between. From germline, CDR1 is SGHTA and CDR2 FQGNSA. The CDR3 runs to 12 residues. As DNA, the CDR3 is TGTGCCAGCAGCTTAAGGTCCCGAGAGCAGTACTTC. This gives the protein CASSLRSREQYF.

This clonotype has at least ten counts. V and J are TRBV10-3 and TRBJ2-3; D not resolved. CDR1 is ENHRY, CDR2 SYGVKD, per germline. This CDR3 is built from 13 residues. V was shortened by 1 base and J by 4 bases, with 6 bases between the two germline ends. In DNA, the CDR3 is TGTGCCATCAGTGAGTGGGCCGCAGATACGCAGTATTTT. As protein: CAISEWAADTQYF.

This rearrangement joins TRBV29-1 to TRBJ2-7, with 11 positions matching TRBD2. This CDR3 contains 15 residues. Germline CDR1 and CDR2: SQVTM and ANQGSEA. V lost 7 bases, J lost 2 bases, and 10 bases stayed unmatched. Written as DNA, the CDR3 is TGCAGCGCCGCAGAGACTAGCGGGGTACCCTACGAGCAGTACTTC. Amino acid sequence: CSAAETSGVPYEQYF.

The rearrangement joins TRBV12-3 or TRBV12-4 to TRBJ1-5, with D unresolved. CDR3 length: 14 residues. With 9 bases removed from V and 5 bases from J, the gap between germline ends came to 17 bases. In DNA, the CDR3 is TGTGCCAGTTCAAATCGACATGTGGATCAGCCCCAGCATTTT. Translation gives CASSNRHVDQPQHF.

This clonotype was counted ten times or more. The chain recombines TRBV29-1 with TRBJ1-1; no firm D call. V was shortened by 4 bases and J by 4 bases, with 13 bases between the two germline ends. The CDR3 has 13 amino acids. Per the germline V gene, CDR1 is SQVTM and CDR2 is ANQGSEA. CDR3 DNA sequence: TGCAGCGTTGTTGGGGTTATGGGCACTGAAGCTTTCTTT. It encodes CSVVGVMGTEAFF.

This clonotype was detected ten times or more. The chain couples TRBV12-3 or TRBV12-4 to TRBJ1-1, with 7 bases fitting TRBD1. CDR3 size: 13 residues. J gave up 4 bases and V 5 bases, and 4 bases lay outside the gene matches. The CDR3 region is CASSRQGPTEAFF. DNA for the CDR3: TGTGCCAGCAGTAGACAGGGACCCACTGAAGCTTTCTTT.

A few counts support this clonotype. The chain carries TRBV20-1 and TRBJ2-3; 9 positions match TRBD1. The J segment lost 6 bases and the V segment lost 2 bases, leaving 15 bases of the junction unmatched. The germline gives CDR1 DFQATT, CDR2 SNEGSKA (reference sequence). This CDR3 has 17 amino acids. The CDR3 sequence is CSARSRGQGSARDTQYF. CDR3 nucleotide sequence: TGCAGTGCTAGATCCCGGGGACAGGGTTCGGCCCGGGATACGCAGTATTTT.

This clonotype was counted only a few times. This sequence joins TRBV24-1 and TRBJ2-2; D unresolved. Trimming removed 1 base at V and 0 bases at J, with 8 bases between. The CDR3 runs 16 residues. Germline V gene data show CDR1 as KGHDR and CDR2 as SFDVKD. CDR3 in DNA: TGTGCCACCAGTGATTTAACACGACCGAACACCGGGGAGCTGTTTTTT. As protein: CATSDLTRPNTGELFF.

V is TRBV5-1 and J is TRBJ1-4, with 8 bases aligning to TRBD1. CDR1 is SGHRS and CDR2 is YFSETQ in the germline V gene. The CDR3 is made up of 17 amino acids. The V and J ends lost 0 bases and 1 base, in that order; junction bases with no gene match: 5. CDR3 protein: CASSLGQGPLTNEKLFF. The CDR3 DNA sequence: TGCGCCAGCAGCTTGGGACAGGGGCCGTTAACTAATGAAAAACTGTTTTTT.

This clonotype has more than one count but fewer than ten. The rearrangement joins TRBV7-9 to TRBJ2-3, with 7 positions matching TRBD1. Germline lookup yields CDR1 SEHNR and CDR2 FQNEAQ (reference sequence). The CDR3 sequence is 16 residues long. The ends lost 0 bases at V and 14 bases at J; junction bases unmatched: 17. DNA for the CDR3: TGTGCCAGCAGCTTAGCCCCGGGACAGCCTAAAGCGAACCTGTATTTT. Translation gives CASSLAPGQPKANLYF.

The V gene is TRBV19, the J gene TRBJ2-1, with D uncertain. Germline CDR1 LNHDA, CDR2 SQIVND (reference sequence). CDR3 size: 14 residues. V was pared by 1 base and J by 5 bases, with 9 bases between. CDR3 loop: CASSIADRDNEQFF. CDR3 nucleotide sequence: TGTGCCAGTAGTATAGCCGACCGGGACAATGAGCAGTTCTTC. Combining the CDR3 with reference TRBV19 and TRBJ2-1 gives the whole variable domain DGGITQSPKYLFRKEGQNVTLSCEQNLNHDAMYWYRQDPGQGLRLIYYSQIVNDFQKGDIAEGYSVSREKKESFPLTVTSAQKNPTAFYLCASSIADRDNEQFFGPGTRLTVL.

The table lists this clonotype with many counts. The chain uses TRBV7-2 and TRBJ2-1; 8 bases line up with TRBD2. Germline V gives CDR1 SGHTA, CDR2 FQGNSA. Trimming took 3 bases from V and 2 from J; bases not matched to a gene: 9. The CDR3 contains 17 residues. Written as DNA, the CDR3 is TGTGCCAGCAGCTTCCCGGGGGGGAGTTCCCCCTACAATGAGCAGTTCTTC. Translating it yields CASSFPGGSSPYNEQFF. Filled out from reference TRBV7-2 and TRBJ2-1, the complete variable domain reads GAGVSQSPSNKVTEKGKDVELRCDPISGHTALYWYRQSLGQGLEFLIYFQGNSAPDKSGLPSDRFSAERTGGSVSTLTIQRTQQEDSAVYLCASSFPGGSSPYNEQFFGPGTRLTVL.

This clonotype was seen repeatedly, ten times or more. This chain connects TRBV6-2 or TRBV6-3 to TRBJ2-3, with 7 positions matching TRBD1. V lost 6 bases to trimming and J lost 2 bases; unmatched junction nucleotides: 11. The CDR3 runs 16 residues. Germline-derived CDR1 and CDR2 are MNHEY and SVGEGT. DNA for the CDR3: TGTGCCAGCAGCCAAACGCGGACAGGAATCACAGATACGCAGTATTTT. Translated: CASSQTRTGITDTQYF.

This clonotype was picked up many times. The rearrangement links TRBV2 to TRBJ2-3, with D possibly being TRBD2 (6 bases). This CDR3 is built from 13 residues. Deletions cut 9 bases from V and 0 bases from J, with 10 bases between. The V gene's germline CDR1 is SNHLY and CDR2 FYNNEI. CDR3 sequence reads: CARPGTSTDTQYF. The CDR3 coding sequence is TGTGCCAGACCCGGGACTAGCACAGATACGCAGTATTTT.

This clonotype was counted many times. The chain employs TRBV20-1 and TRBJ1-1, with D unresolved. CDR1 is DFQATT and CDR2 is SNEGSKA in the germline V gene (reference sequence). The CDR3 loop spans 15 amino acids. The ends were cut back, 0 bases at V and 0 bases at J, with 11 bases in the middle. The CDR3 reads CSARDSGLVNTEAFF. CDR3 bases: TGCAGTGCTAGAGATTCCGGACTGGTGAACACTGAAGCTTTCTTT.

There are a few counts of this clonotype. The V gene is TRBV5-5, the J gene TRBJ2-2; the D gene is possibly TRBD2 (5 bases). Germline V gives CDR1 SGHKS, CDR2 YYEKEE (reference sequence). Trimming cost V 0 bases and J 1 base, with 10 bases left between them. The CDR3 runs 16 residues. The CDR3 DNA reads TGTGCCAGCAGCTTGGTCGCCAGCGGGAACACCGGGGAGCTGTTTTTT. Protein product: CASSLVASGNTGELFF.

This clonotype was detected ten times or more. The V call is TRBV7-2, the J call TRBJ2-7; D remains ambiguous. CDR3 size: 13 residues. V lost 4 bases, J lost 4 bases, and 11 bases lay in between. Germline CDR1 and CDR2: SGHTA and FQGNSA. This CDR3 is CASSSSGRYEQYF. CDR3 coding DNA: TGTGCCAGCAGCTCGTCCGGACGTTACGAGCAGTACTTC.

The chain is built from TRBV13 and TRBJ1-3; possibly TRBD1 for D (6 bases). The length of the CDR3 is 16 residues. Germline CDR1 PRHDT, CDR2 FYEKMQ (reference sequence). V was cut by 2 bases and J by 0 bases, with 11 bases left in between. CDR3 in amino acids: CASSLQGTNSGNTIYF. The CDR3 nucleotides read TGTGCCAGCAGCTTACAGGGGACCAACTCTGGAAACACCATATATTTT.

This clonotype appeared many times. The chain recombines TRBV6-1 with TRBJ1-1; no clear D gene. Trimming left V 8 bases short and J 4 bases short, with 20 bases between. This CDR3 has 15 residues. Germline CDR1 and CDR2: MNHNS and SASEGT. This CDR3 reads CASSTQRGLGTEAFF. In DNA, the CDR3 is TGTGCCAGCTCCACTCAGCGGGGTCTGGGCACTGAAGCTTTCTTT.

The chain is built from TRBV12-5 and TRBJ1-1; a weak D match, TRBD1 (5 bases). V was shortened by 8 bases and J by 0 bases, with 16 bases between the two germline ends. Germline loops: CDR1 LGHNT, CDR2 FRNRAP. This CDR3 contains 15 residues. The CDR3 reads CASQRGPYVNTEAFF. Here the CDR3 DNA reads TGTGCTAGTCAGAGGGGACCGTATGTGAACACTGAAGCTTTCTTT.

This clonotype was recorded at least ten times. The genes are TRBV2 and TRBJ2-7; 8 bases are shared with TRBD2. Germline values: CDR1 SNHLY, CDR2 FYNNEI. The CDR3 loop spans 14 amino acids. V shed 6 bases and J 0 bases; nucleotides not matched to a gene: 4. Written as DNA, the CDR3 is TGTGCCAGCAGAACCGGGACTAGCTCCTACGAGCAGTACTTC. Its translation is CASRTGTSSYEQYF.

This sequence joins TRBV15 and TRBJ2-6; maybe TRBD2 (5 bases). CDR1 is LNHNV and CDR2 is YYDKDF in the germline V gene (reference sequence). This CDR3 has 21 residues. Trimming shortened V by 0 bases and J by 1 base, and 22 bases separated the two germline ends. Here the CDR3 DNA reads TGTGCCACCAGCAGAGATTGGGTGAGGGAGACGCCCGGTTCTGGGGCCAACGTCCTGACTTTC. It encodes CATSRDWVRETPGSGANVLTF.

This clonotype has a handful of counts. V usage is TRBV20-1 and J usage is TRBJ2-3; D may be TRBD2 (6 bases). Germline V gene sequence: CDR1 DFQATT, CDR2 SNEGSKA (reference sequence). This CDR3 has 15 residues. The V gene lost 0 bases and the J gene lost 4 bases, with 14 bases spanning the gap. The CDR3 spells CSARDLRDKADTQYF. CDR3 nucleotide sequence: TGCAGTGCTAGAGATCTGCGGGATAAGGCAGATACGCAGTATTTT.

This clonotype appeared many times. The chain combines TRBV30 with TRBJ1-2; the D is unclear. Trimming left V 0 bases short and J 4 bases short, with 9 bases between. The CDR3 spans 13 residues. In germline, CDR1 is GTSNPN, CDR2 SVGIG (reference sequence). For the CDR3, the DNA is TGTGCCTGGAGTGTAGGCAACCCCTATGGCTACACCTTC. Amino acid sequence: CAWSVGNPYGYTF.

Only a few counts were recorded for this clonotype. The gene calls are TRBV19 and TRBJ2-1, with no clear D. V was trimmed by 6 bases and J by 4 bases, leaving 16 bases between them. CDR3 size: 15 residues. Germline V CDR1 and CDR2: LNHDA, SQIVND (reference sequence). The chain's CDR3 is CASRRLESGYNEQFF. Here the CDR3 DNA reads TGTGCCAGTAGGCGTCTAGAAAGTGGGTACAATGAGCAGTTCTTC.

This clonotype was recorded a few times. This chain links TRBV7-9 with TRBJ2-3, with 7 bases matching TRBD1. The V segment lost 1 base and the J segment 4 bases; nucleotides outside the gene matches: 5. The germline V gene encodes CDR1 SEHNR and CDR2 FQNEAQ (reference sequence). The CDR3 extends over 15 amino acids. The CDR3 protein is CASSLDGTVADTQYF. As DNA, the CDR3 is TGTGCCAGCAGCTTAGATGGGACAGTAGCAGATACGCAGTATTTT. Full variable domain (rest looked up from reference TRBV7-9 and TRBJ2-3): DTGVSQNPRHKITKRGQNVTFRCDPISEHNRLYWYRQTLGQGPEFLTYFQNEAQLEKSRLLSDRFSAERPKGSFSTLEIQRTEQGDSAMYLCASSLDGTVADTQYFGPGTRLTVL.

This clonotype was observed a few times. CDR3 nucleotides: TGTGCCAGCAGCTTAGAAGTGGAAACAGGGAGTTCACCCCTCCACTTT. Its protein product is CASSLEVETGSSPLHF. The chain carries TRBV7-2 and TRBJ1-6, with D possibly matching TRBD1 (6 bases). The CDR3 is 16 amino acids. V was cut by 1 base and J by 9 bases, with 16 bases left in between. Germline V gene data show CDR1 as SGHTA and CDR2 as FQGNSA.